This paragraph reports one T cell receptor (beta chain). The V gene's germline CDR1 is MGHRA and CDR2 YSYEKL. CDR3 length: 14 residues. The V gene lost 5 bases and the J gene lost 5 bases, with 12 bases spanning the gap. The source of the sample is a study of blood T cell repertoires in COVID-19. Study-wide background: The United States, Italy and Spain provided the acute and convalescent COVID-19 samples. Sources were T cells, B-cell-depleted T cells, or PBMCs; the material itself was cDNA or gDNA.

Authors' methods: Nucleated cell counts were estimated from reference gene primer amplification. Here immunoSEQ multiplex PCR was the method, and the copy in TCRdb shows in-frame clones only, minus some. V and J calls and clone size are as listed in that table; D and trimming were resolved from the DNA. In the table there are about 190,000 clones, approximately 86% of which are singletons. V gene TRBV4-1 combines with J gene TRBJ2-2, with D maybe TRBD2 (5 bases). Sample: peripheral blood. The TCR comes from a man aged 35-49 years with active or convalescent COVID-19. DNA of the CDR3: TGCGCCAGCAGCGTTTCCGGAGGTACCGGGGAGCTGTTTTTT. It translates to CASSVSGGTGELFF.